The T cell receptor (beta chain) under discussion was sequenced for a study of cytomegalovirus exposure and HLA in healthy donors. PCR employed 60 Vbeta and 13 Jbeta primers. Clones were read by immunoSEQ multiplex PCR, and TCRdb kept only the in-frame ones, dropping some. The sample holds around 190,000 clones, 60% to 80% seen once. Comment on this clone: Its specificity is unknown.

V shed 10 bases and J 6 bases; nucleotides not matched to a gene: 8. The CDR3 spans 14 residues. Germline-derived CDR1 and CDR2 are MDHEN and SYDVKM. General study points: In a later analysis, productive TCRs from donors in an Asian-associated ancestry cluster reportedly carried fewer N-insertions than the cohort mean.

This chain joins TRBV28 and TRBJ1-6; 8 bases are shared with TRBD1. The sequenced material came from PBMCs. This TCR derives from a woman between 25 and 40 years old in good health and CMV-seronegative. The CDR3 region has the DNA TGTGCCATCTGGACAGGGAGGCTTAATTCACCCCTCCACTTT. This translates into CAIWTGRLNSPLHF.